This T cell receptor (beta chain) was identified in a study of CD8 T cells in Susac syndrome (dated by TCRdb to about 2019). About the study as a whole: Whether CD8+ T cell activation and differentiation in Susac syndrome was antigen driven was tested using repertoire sequencing. The clonality of the CD8+ T cell repertoire was compared across around twelve healthy donors, about 14 Susac syndrome patients and under 18 multiple sclerosis patients. Findings and caveats that apply to the study as a whole: The number of individuals in the TCR sequencing and HLA analysis was recognized as being relatively small.

Notes on this clonotype: No cognate antigen has been identified for it. No per-base quality is available; no much larger clone lies one base away.

RNA was extracted using the RNeasy kit, and roughly 0.5 to 1 microgram was reverse transcribed with random hexamers. The immunoSEQ multiplex PCR assay, covering 54 Vbeta and 13 Jbeta segments, was used to amplify TCR beta CDR3 regions. Bias from PCR amplification was corrected by using a synthetic template baseline for primer optimization and for computational correction. In the paper's pipeline: Reads were assigned to V, D and J genes according to IMGT and analyzed in immunoSEQ Analyzer, with only productive sequences retained. Clonality was computed as one minus Shannon entropy normalized by log2 of the number of productive unique sequences. Public and private clones were assessed among the 100 most prevalent clones of each patient and control. Clones were defined as Susac-specific when absent from the healthy and MS cohorts, from fewer than 1,300 published viral clones and from other ImmuneACCESS disease sequences. Through fastp at Q25 and MiXCR, TCRdb rebuilt clones from the public reads, retaining in-frame beta chains. Rows are unified per CDR3 protein, each entry keeping the most common DNA and genes. These V and J calls rely on TCRdb rather than the paper's analysis. This sample has 250,000 to 300,000 distinct CDR3 sequences in its table, and around 85% of those were observed once. Of the sample, 0.21% is held by the ten largest clones.

V is pruned by 3 bases and J by 7 bases, leaving 8 bases of the junction without a gene match. The CDR3 spans 15 residues, from the cysteine through the phenylalanine. The sequence is cut down to CDR3 DNA, 45 bases in frame from base 1. The CDR1 and CDR2 encoded by the germline V gene (reference sequence) are SEHNR and FQNEAQ. Peripheral blood CD8+ and CD4+ T cells from healthy donors, Susac syndrome patients and multiple sclerosis patients were profiled by high-throughput TCR beta sequencing. Multiple sclerosis controls were treatment-naive patients with stable or active relapsing-remitting disease fulfilling revised McDonald criteria. Bulk CD8+ and CD4+ T cells were purified by magnetic negative isolation, while CD8+ TEMRA cells were enriched using FACS. Blood was drawn into EDTA tubes, processed within 24 hours, and PBMCs were isolated by density gradient centrifugation. PBMCs destined for TCR sequencing were cryopreserved in liquid nitrogen and later thawed in a 37 °C water bath. The sorted or isolated CD4+, CD8+ and CD8+ TEMRA cells reached a purity of at least 90%.

The V and J genes are TRBV7-9 and TRBJ1-4, and 7 junctional nucleotides match TRBD1. The origin of this receptor is a human donor with multiple sclerosis. Sequencing was done on a sample of CD8+ T cells from PBMCs. The CDR3 region has the sequence CASSFATGRAEKLFF. The DNA sequence reads TGTGCCAGCAGCTTTGCGACAGGGCGAGCTGAAAAACTGTTTTTT.